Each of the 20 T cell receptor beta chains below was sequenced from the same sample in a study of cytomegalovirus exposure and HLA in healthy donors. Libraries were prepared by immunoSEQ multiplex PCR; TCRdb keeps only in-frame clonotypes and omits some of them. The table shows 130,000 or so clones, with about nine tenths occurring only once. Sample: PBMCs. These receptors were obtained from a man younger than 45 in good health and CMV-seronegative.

CDR3 coding DNA: TGTGCCAGCAGCCAAGATCTACATCAGCCCCAGCATTTT. It codes for CASSQDLHQPQHF. V and J are TRBV4-2 and TRBJ1-5; D is unclear. V dropped 0 bases and J dropped 5 bases, with 5 bases sitting between them. This CDR3 comprises 13 residues. The germline V gene has CDR1 LGHNA and CDR2 YNFKEQ.

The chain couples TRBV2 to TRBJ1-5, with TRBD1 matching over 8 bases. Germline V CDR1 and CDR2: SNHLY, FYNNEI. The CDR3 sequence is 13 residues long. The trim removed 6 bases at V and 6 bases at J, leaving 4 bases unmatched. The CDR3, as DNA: TGTGCCAGCAGAGGACAGGGCCGTCAGCCCCAGCATTTT. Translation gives CASRGQGRQPQHF.

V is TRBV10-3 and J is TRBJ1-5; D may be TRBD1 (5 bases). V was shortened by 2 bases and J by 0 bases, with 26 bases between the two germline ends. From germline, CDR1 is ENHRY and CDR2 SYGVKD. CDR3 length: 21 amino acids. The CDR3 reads CAISEIYVSGTPPYSNQPQHF. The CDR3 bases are TGTGCCATCAGTGAGATATATGTGTCAGGGACTCCGCCATATAGCAATCAGCCCCAGCATTTT.

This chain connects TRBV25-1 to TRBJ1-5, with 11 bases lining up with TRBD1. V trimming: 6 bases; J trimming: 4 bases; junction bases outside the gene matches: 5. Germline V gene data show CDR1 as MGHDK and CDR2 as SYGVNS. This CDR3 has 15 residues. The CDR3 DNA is TGTGCCAGCAGCGGGACAGGGGGTGGGAATCAGCCCCAGCATTTT. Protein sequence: CASSGTGGGNQPQHF.

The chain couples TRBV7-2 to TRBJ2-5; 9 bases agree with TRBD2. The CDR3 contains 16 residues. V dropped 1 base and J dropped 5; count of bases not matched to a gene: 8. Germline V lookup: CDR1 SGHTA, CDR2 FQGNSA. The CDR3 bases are TGTGCCAGCAGCTTAGGTGGGGGACTAGCAGCGGAGACCCAGTACTTC. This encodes CASSLGGGLAAETQYF. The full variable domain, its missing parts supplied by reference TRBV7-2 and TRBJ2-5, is GAGVSQSPSNKVTEKGKDVELRCDPISGHTALYWYRQSLGQGLEFLIYFQGNSAPDKSGLPSDRFSAERTGGSVSTLTIQRTQQEDSAVYLCASSLGGGLAAETQYFGPGTRLLVL.

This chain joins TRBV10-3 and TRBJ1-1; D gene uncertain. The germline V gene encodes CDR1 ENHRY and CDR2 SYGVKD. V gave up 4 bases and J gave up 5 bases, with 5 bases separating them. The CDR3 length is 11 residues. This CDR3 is CAISAGTEAFF. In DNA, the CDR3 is TGTGCCATCAGTGCGGGTACTGAAGCTTTCTTT.

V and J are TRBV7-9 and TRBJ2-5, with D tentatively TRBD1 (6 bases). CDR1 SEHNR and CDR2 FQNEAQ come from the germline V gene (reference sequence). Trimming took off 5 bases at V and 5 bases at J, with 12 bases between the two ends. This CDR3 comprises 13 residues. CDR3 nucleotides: TGTGCCAGCAGCAGACAGGTTTCGGAGACCCAGTACTTC. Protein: CASSRQVSETQYF.

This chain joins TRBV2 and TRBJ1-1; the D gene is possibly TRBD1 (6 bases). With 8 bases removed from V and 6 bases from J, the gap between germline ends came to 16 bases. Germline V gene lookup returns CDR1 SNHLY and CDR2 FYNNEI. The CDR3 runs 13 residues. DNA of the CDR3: TGTGCCAGCGCCACAGGGAACCATCCTGAAGCTTTCTTT. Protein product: CASATGNHPEAFF.

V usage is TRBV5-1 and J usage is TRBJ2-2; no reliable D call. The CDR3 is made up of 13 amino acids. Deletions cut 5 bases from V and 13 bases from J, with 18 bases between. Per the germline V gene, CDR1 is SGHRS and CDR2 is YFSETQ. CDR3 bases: TGCGCCAGCAGTACCGGGTCTACTGGTGTGCTGTTTTTT. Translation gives CASSTGSTGVLFF. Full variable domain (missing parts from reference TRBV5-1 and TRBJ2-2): KAGVTQTPRYLIKTRGQQVTLSCSPISGHRSVSWYQQTPGQGLQFLFEYFSETQRNKGNFPGRFSGRQFSNSRSEMNVSTLELGDSALYLCASSTGSTGVLFFGEGSRLTVL.

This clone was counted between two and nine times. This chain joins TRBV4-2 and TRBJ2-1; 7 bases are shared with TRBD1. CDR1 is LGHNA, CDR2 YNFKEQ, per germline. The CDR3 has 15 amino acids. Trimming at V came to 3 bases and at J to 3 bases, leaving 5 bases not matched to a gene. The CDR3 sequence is CASSQGGQDYNEQFF. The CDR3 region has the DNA TGTGCCAGCAGCCAGGGTGGACAGGACTACAATGAGCAGTTCTTC.

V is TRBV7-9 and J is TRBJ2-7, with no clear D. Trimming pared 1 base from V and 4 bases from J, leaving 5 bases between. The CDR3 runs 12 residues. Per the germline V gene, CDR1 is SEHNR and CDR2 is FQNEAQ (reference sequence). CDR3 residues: CASSLGEYEQYF. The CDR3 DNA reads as TGTGCCAGCAGCTTAGGCGAATACGAGCAGTACTTC.

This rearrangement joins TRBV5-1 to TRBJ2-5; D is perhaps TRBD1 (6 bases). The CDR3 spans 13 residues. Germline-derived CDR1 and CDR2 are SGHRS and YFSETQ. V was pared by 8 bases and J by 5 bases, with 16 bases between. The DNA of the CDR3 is TGCGCCAGTCTCAGGGGTGATGGGGAGACCCAGTACTTC. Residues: CASLRGDGETQYF. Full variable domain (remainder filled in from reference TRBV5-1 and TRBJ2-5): KAGVTQTPRYLIKTRGQQVTLSCSPISGHRSVSWYQQTPGQGLQFLFEYFSETQRNKGNFPGRFSGRQFSNSRSEMNVSTLELGDSALYLCASLRGDGETQYFGPGTRLLVL.

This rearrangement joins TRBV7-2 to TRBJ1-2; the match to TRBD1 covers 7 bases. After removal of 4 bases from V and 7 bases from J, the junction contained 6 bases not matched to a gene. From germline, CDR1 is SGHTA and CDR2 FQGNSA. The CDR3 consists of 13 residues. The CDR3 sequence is CASSWGRGFGYTF. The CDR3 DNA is TGTGCCAGCAGCTGGGGCAGGGGGTTTGGCTACACCTTC.

This CDR3 reads CASSIETGPHYGYTF. In nucleotides, the CDR3 is TGTGCCAGTAGTATAGAGACAGGACCGCACTATGGCTACACCTTC. The chain recombines TRBV19 with TRBJ1-2; tentative D call: TRBD1 (6 bases). Per germline, CDR1 LNHDA and CDR2 SQIVND (reference sequence). This CDR3 has 15 residues. The ends were cut back, 0 bases at V and 3 bases at J, with 11 bases in the middle.

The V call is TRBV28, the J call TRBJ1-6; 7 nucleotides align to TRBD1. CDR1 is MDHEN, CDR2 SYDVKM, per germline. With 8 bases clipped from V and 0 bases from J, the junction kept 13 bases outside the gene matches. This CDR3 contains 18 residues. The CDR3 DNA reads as TGTGCCAGCGGAAGGGGGCCGGAACCTAGCTCCTATAATTCACCCCTCCACTTT. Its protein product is CASGRGPEPSSYNSPLHF.

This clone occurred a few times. CDR3 sequence (DNA): TGTGCCAGCAGTGAACAGGCGCTCGTGAACACTGAAGCTTTCTTT. Protein sequence: CASSEQALVNTEAFF. The rearrangement joins TRBV2 to TRBJ1-1, with D unresolved. Trimming stripped 2 bases from V and 0 bases from J, with 10 bases between. Germline lookup yields CDR1 SNHLY and CDR2 FYNNEI. This CDR3 spans 15 amino acids.

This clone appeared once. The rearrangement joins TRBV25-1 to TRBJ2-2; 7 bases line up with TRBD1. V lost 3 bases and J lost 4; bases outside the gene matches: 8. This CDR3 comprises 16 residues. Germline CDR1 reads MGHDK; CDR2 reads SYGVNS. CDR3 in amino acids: CASSDRQGTGTGELFF. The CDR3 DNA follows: TGTGCCAGCAGTGACCGACAGGGTACGGGCACCGGGGAGCTGTTTTTT.

In nucleotides, the CDR3 is TGTGCTAGTGGTTACCAGGGATCCGCAACTAATGAAAAACTGTTTTTT. Its protein product is CASGYQGSATNEKLFF. This chain connects TRBV12-5 to TRBJ1-4; possibly TRBD1 for D (5 bases). Trimming removed 4 bases from V and 0 bases from J, with 12 bases in between. Looked up from germline, CDR1 is LGHNT and CDR2 is FRNRAP. The CDR3 has 16 residues.

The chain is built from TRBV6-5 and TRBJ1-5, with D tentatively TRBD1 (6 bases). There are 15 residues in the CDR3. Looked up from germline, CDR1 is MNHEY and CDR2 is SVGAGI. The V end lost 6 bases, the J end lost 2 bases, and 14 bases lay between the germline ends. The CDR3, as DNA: TGTGCCAGCAGCCCGTGGGGGCAGGGCAATCAGCCCCAGCATTTT. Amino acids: CASSPWGQGNQPQHF.

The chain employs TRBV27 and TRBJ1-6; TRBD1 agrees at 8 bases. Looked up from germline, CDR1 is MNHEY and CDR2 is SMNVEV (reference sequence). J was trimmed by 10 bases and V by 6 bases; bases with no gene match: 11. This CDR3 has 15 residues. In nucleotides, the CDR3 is TGTGCCAGCAGACCTGCGACAGGGGTCGACTCACCCCTCCACTTT. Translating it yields CASRPATGVDSPLHF.